This T cell receptor beta chain emerged from a study of T cell repertoires in cytomegalovirus infection. Points from the study as a whole: The study found HLA-C-restricted CMV-specific TCR beta clonotypes dominating the ex vivo response. Pooled public TCR beta family frequency picked out CMV carriers with the relevant HLA.

Concerning this clonotype itself: Antigen unknown.

TCRdb independently ran MiXCR on the reads; one entry per CDR3 protein. The repertoire has some 220,000 distinct CDR3 sequences, approximately 13% of them found once; the top ten carry 1.5% to 2%. The source is a human donor in good health (CMV status not recorded). Some clones in this sample may be carry-over from other donors' samples. Sequencing was performed on PBMCs.

Here the CDR3 DNA reads TGCGCCAGCAGCCAAGGCCTAGGCGGGGGCGGGAGGACCGGGGAGCTGTTTTTT. Amino acid sequence: CASSQGLGGGGRTGELFF. The rearrangement joins TRBV4-3 to TRBJ2-2, with 8 bases aligning to TRBD2. V gave up 1 base and J gave up 5 bases; unmatched junction bases: 12. Germline-derived CDR1 and CDR2 are LGHNA and YSLEER. The CDR3 has 18 amino acids.